Below, 7 T cell receptor beta chains from the same sample are listed, as sequenced in a study of T cells in women clearing cervical HPV infection. Using immunoSEQ multiplex PCR, the repertoire was profiled, and TCRdb retains in-frame clones only, with some absent. This repertoire includes 44,000 or so clones. Sequencing was done on a sample of blood buffy coat. The receptors shown here come from a woman between 18 and 75 years old with a cervical HPV16 infection that either progressed to CIN3+ or cleared (not recorded which).

Details on this clone: Coverage ceases 3 residues before the CDR3 finishes, and the germline J gene fills in the end. The chain is built from TRBV2 and TRBJ2-4; 13 bases are a match to TRBD2. Per the germline V gene, CDR1 is SNHLY and CDR2 is FYNNEI. J was trimmed by 7 bases and V by 6 bases; bases with no gene match: 3. CDR3 size: 14 residues. CDR3 in amino acids: CASSPGLAGNIQYF. The part of the CDR3 DNA that was read is TGTGCCAGCAGCCCGGGACTAGCGGGGAACATT.

Details on this clone: The observed sequence ends 3 residues before the CDR3 terminus, with the missing tail filled in from the germline J gene. This chain joins TRBV5-6 and TRBJ2-7; 7 bases agree with TRBD1. CDR1 is SGHDT, CDR2 YYEEEE, per germline. Trimming removed 1 base from V and 3 bases from J; junction bases left unmatched: 4. The CDR3 consists of 14 residues. CDR3 residues: CASSLQGGGYEQYF. The sequenced CDR3 bases are TGTGCCAGCAGCTTGCAAGGGGGCGGCTACGAG.

In regard to this clone: The CDR3 extends 3 residues past the end of the read, so its final part is completed from the germline J gene. This sequence joins TRBV10-1 and TRBJ1-2, with TRBD1 matching over 7 bases. Germline V gene data show CDR1 as WNHNN and CDR2 as SYGVQD (reference sequence). The length of the CDR3 is 13 residues. The covered CDR3 bases are TGCGCCAGCAGTAGGGACAGAGGGTACGGC. This gives the protein CASSRDRGYG. The whole CDR3 sequence is CASSRDRGYGYTF.

The sequenced CDR3 bases are TGTGCCAGCAGTCCTCAGGGTATCTCCTACAATGAG. Amino acids: CASSPQGISYNE. The whole CDR3 reads CASSPQGISYNEQFF. This chain joins TRBV2 and TRBJ2-1; D might be TRBD1 (5 bases). The CDR3 end falls 3 residues outside the read, so it is completed with the germline J gene. This CDR3 is built from 15 residues. Germline-derived CDR1 and CDR2 are SNHLY and FYNNEI. Trimming removed 5 bases at V and 0 bases at J, with 11 bases between.

About this clone itself: The CDR3 is cut off 3 residues early in the read; its end comes from the germline J gene. The J gene is TRBJ2-2, the V gene TRBV2; 8 positions match TRBD1. This CDR3 has 14 residues. Looked up from germline, CDR1 is SNHLY and CDR2 is FYNNEI. CDR3 DNA (partial): TGTGCCAGCAAGGACAGGGCTGGGGCCAACGTG. Translation gives CASKDRAGANV. The whole CDR3 is CASKDRAGANVLFF.

As to this clone: The read is 3 residues too short to cover the CDR3 end, so that end is filled in from the germline J gene. V and J are TRBV5-1 and TRBJ2-2; maybe TRBD1 (5 bases). The CDR3 is 18 residues long. Trimming cost V 0 bases and J 0 bases, with 15 bases left between them. The germline V gene has CDR1 SGHRS and CDR2 YFSETQ. The CDR3 here is CASSLDRPELANTGELFF. The DNA read from the CDR3 is TGCGCCAGCAGCTTGGACAGGCCCGAACTCGCGAACACCGGGGAG. Combining the CDR3 with reference TRBV5-1 and TRBJ2-2 gives the whole variable domain KAGVTQTPRYLIKTRGQQVTLSCSPISGHRSVSWYQQTPGQGLQFLFEYFSETQRNKGNFPGRFSGRQFSNSRSEMNVSTLELGDSALYLCASSLDRPELANTGELFFGEGSRLTVL.

In regard to this clone: The CDR3 is cut off 3 residues early in the read; its end comes from the germline J gene. This chain links TRBV7-9 with TRBJ1-5; 10 bases are shared with TRBD1. The CDR3 totals 14 residues. V was clipped by 5 bases and J by 6 bases; unmatched bases: 4. Germline values: CDR1 SEHNR, CDR2 FQNEAQ (reference sequence). CDR3 DNA, as far as it was read: TGTGCCAGCAGCCCGACAGGGGGCGGTCAGCCC. Its translation is CASSPTGGGQP. The entire CDR3 protein is CASSPTGGGQPQHF.